Below are 20 T cell receptor beta chains sequenced from a single sample in a study of shared T cell receptors in the human thymus. Some clones are missing from TCRdb's copy, which holds only in-frame ones; the method was immunoSEQ multiplex PCR. This table holds hundreds of thousands of clones, 80% to 90% found once. Another study also made use of these data, one on human thymus T cells.

The specimen was thymocytes. The receptors shown here come from a girl in the first two years of life with a congenital heart defect.

The chain has TRBV13 and TRBJ2-7; D is uncertain. CDR3 length equals 15 residues. Deletions cut 0 bases from V and 1 base from J, with 10 bases between. Germline V gives CDR1 PRHDT, CDR2 FYEKMQ (reference sequence). The CDR3 reads CASSLGGLLSYEQYF. CDR3 bases: TGTGCCAGCAGCTTAGGGGGCCTTCTTTCCTACGAGCAGTACTTC.

The chain uses TRBV7-9 and TRBJ1-5; TRBD1 is a possible D gene (5 bases). CDR1 and CDR2 from the germline V gene are SEHNR and FQNEAQ (reference sequence). The CDR3 runs 14 residues. V was pared by 5 bases and J by 1 base, with 9 bases between. CDR3 loop: CASSPGGSNQPQHF. CDR3 sequence (DNA): TGTGCCAGCAGCCCGGGGGGGAGCAATCAGCCCCAGCATTTT.

With respect to this clone: Other DNA variants within this sample encode the same CDR3. The genes are TRBV2 and TRBJ1-1; no definite D call. V lost 1 base, J lost 5 bases, and 8 bases lay in between. Germline V gene data show CDR1 as SNHLY and CDR2 as FYNNEI. The CDR3 extends over 13 amino acids. The DNA for the CDR3 is TGTGCCAGCAGTGAAGGAGGGCGGACTGAAGCTTTCTTT. Amino acid sequence: CASSEGGRTEAFF.

The CDR3 nucleotides are TGCGCCAGCAGCCCGCTAGCTTTGACAGGTCTATGGGGCTACACCTTC. It specifies CASSPLALTGLWGYTF. V is TRBV5-1 and J is TRBJ1-2; D might be TRBD1 (6 bases). Germline-derived CDR1 and CDR2 are SGHRS and YFSETQ. The CDR3 loop spans 16 amino acids. The ends were cut back, 4 bases at V and 8 bases at J, with 24 bases in the middle.

In this sample, this clone turned up a few times. The chain is built from TRBV5-6 and TRBJ2-7; 8 nucleotides match TRBD1. The CDR3 consists of 17 residues. Germline CDR1 is SGHDT and CDR2 is YYEEEE. After removal of 0 bases from V and 5 bases from J, the junction contained 13 bases not matched to a gene. DNA of the CDR3: TGTGCCAGCAGCTTGGCGGTGTTCCGACAGGGGAGCGACGAGCAGTACTTC. This sequence encodes CASSLAVFRQGSDEQYF. Together with reference TRBV5-6 and TRBJ2-7, the CDR3 gives the full variable domain: DAGVTQSPTHLIKTRGQQVTLRCSPKSGHDTVSWYQQALGQGPQFIFQYYEEEERQRGNFPDRFSGHQFPNYSSELNVNALLLGDSALYLCASSLAVFRQGSDEQYFGPGTRLTVT.

This clone was observed a few times. In the same sample, other DNA sequences code for this CDR3. The chain employs TRBV27 and TRBJ2-5; 9 positions agree with TRBD2. The CDR3 is made up of 14 amino acids. In germline, CDR1 is MNHEY, CDR2 SMNVEV (reference sequence). The trim removed 0 bases at V and 4 bases at J, leaving 0 bases unmatched. The CDR3 DNA is TGTGCCAGCAGTTTATCGCGGGGGGGAGAGACCCAGTACTTC. This translates into CASSLSRGGETQYF.

There are a few counts of this clone. The chain combines TRBV5-1 with TRBJ2-5; D not resolved. The length of the CDR3 is 16 residues. Germline loops: CDR1 SGHRS, CDR2 YFSETQ. Trimming removed 5 bases at V and 1 base at J, with 18 bases between. The CDR3 loop reads CASRGRHSPPQETQYF. Written as DNA, the CDR3 is TGCGCCAGCAGGGGCAGGCATAGTCCCCCCCAAGAGACCCAGTACTTC.

This chain joins TRBV25-1 and TRBJ2-1; 7 nucleotides align to TRBD2. Trimming cost V 4 bases and J 1 base; bases outside gene matches: 7. Per the germline V gene, CDR1 is MGHDK and CDR2 is SYGVNS. The CDR3 loop spans 16 amino acids. This CDR3 is CASSGWGGDSYNEQFF. The CDR3, as DNA: TGTGCCAGCAGTGGATGGGGGGGAGATTCCTACAATGAGCAGTTCTTC.

The V call is TRBV28, the J call TRBJ2-1, with TRBD2 matching 7 bases. Germline V gene data show CDR1 as MDHEN and CDR2 as SYDVKM. This CDR3 is 19 amino acids long. With V trimmed by 0 bases and J by 0 bases, 11 bases remained unmatched. Here the CDR3 reads CASSLCSEVERGSYNEQFF. CDR3 nucleotides: TGTGCCAGCAGTTTATGTTCGGAGGTCGAGCGGGGCTCCTACAATGAGCAGTTCTTC. The full variable domain, rest sourced from reference TRBV28 and TRBJ2-1, is DVKVTQSSRYLVKRTGEKVFLECVQDMDHENMFWYRQDPGLGLRLIYFSYDVKMKEKGDIPEGYSVSREKKERFSLILESASTNQTSMYLCASSLCSEVERGSYNEQFFGPGTRLTVL.

The J gene is TRBJ1-2, the V gene TRBV19; no clear D. The germline gives CDR1 LNHDA, CDR2 SQIVND (reference sequence). Trimming took off 3 bases at V and 3 bases at J, with 23 bases between the two ends. CDR3 length: 18 residues. CDR3 DNA: TGTGCCAGTAGTATGATTCGAAAGGTCGAGGGCGCGGACTATGGCTACACCTTC. It codes for CASSMIRKVEGADYGYTF.

The V gene is TRBV29-1, the J gene TRBJ2-3, with 8 nucleotides matching TRBD1. Per the germline V gene, CDR1 is SQVTM and CDR2 is ANQGSEA. V dropped 6 bases and J dropped 2; count of bases not matched to a gene: 7. The CDR3 is 14 amino acids. The CDR3 DNA reads TGCAGCGTGCTCCGGGACAGGACCACAGATACGCAGTATTTT. As protein: CSVLRDRTTDTQYF.

The chain uses TRBV19 and TRBJ2-2, with 11 bases identical to TRBD1. Germline loops: CDR1 LNHDA, CDR2 SQIVND (reference sequence). Trimming cost V 7 bases and J 3 bases; bases outside gene matches: 4. CDR3 length equals 15 residues. The CDR3 DNA sequence: TGTGCCAGTAAGGGGACAGGGGGTGACACCGGGGAGCTGTTTTTT. Protein: CASKGTGGDTGELFF.

The rearrangement uses TRBV7-9 and TRBJ1-2, with D uncertain. The V gene's germline CDR1 is SEHNR and CDR2 FQNEAQ (reference sequence). The CDR3 covers 14 residues. Trimming removed 1 base at V and 1 base at J, with 7 bases between. The CDR3 protein is CASSLVAHNYGYTF. The CDR3 nucleotides read TGTGCCAGCAGCTTAGTCGCACATAACTATGGCTACACCTTC.

V gene TRBV29-1 combines with J gene TRBJ1-3; TRBD1 is a possible D gene (6 bases). This CDR3 region has 16 residues. The V end was cut by 5 bases, the J end by 0 bases, with 17 bases between. Germline assignment: CDR1 SQVTM and CDR2 ANQGSEA. The CDR3 region is CSVIKQGFDSGNTIYF. DNA of the CDR3: TGCAGCGTTATTAAACAGGGCTTCGACTCTGGAAACACCATATATTTT.

The chain couples TRBV10-3 to TRBJ2-1, with D tentatively TRBD1 (5 bases). This CDR3 has 16 amino acids. V lost 5 bases and J lost 0, with 14 bases in between. Germline CDR1 ENHRY, CDR2 SYGVKD. CDR3 sequence (DNA): TGTGCCATCAGTATATCGACAGCCAGCTCCTACAATGAGCAGTTCTTC. Residues: CAISISTASSYNEQFF.

In this sample, this clone turned up a few times. This chain uses TRBV7-2 with TRBJ2-3; TRBD2 matches 11 bases. The trim removed 4 bases at V and 2 bases at J, leaving 14 bases unmatched. The CDR3 contains 19 residues. CDR1 and CDR2 (germline): SGHTA, FQGNSA. CDR3 protein: CASSSYRLAGRAFTDTQYF. The DNA for the CDR3 is TGTGCCAGCAGCTCCTACAGACTAGCGGGGAGAGCTTTCACAGATACGCAGTATTTT.

V usage is TRBV5-1 and J usage is TRBJ2-6; D is perhaps TRBD1 (5 bases). Trimming shortened V by 4 bases and J by 4 bases, and 18 bases separated the two germline ends. This CDR3 spans 17 amino acids. CDR1 is SGHRS, CDR2 YFSETQ, per germline. The CDR3 protein is CASSPPLVGAGANVLTF. In DNA, the CDR3 is TGCGCCAGCAGCCCACCTCTTGTTGGGGCCGGGGCCAACGTCCTGACTTTC. The full variable domain, rest sourced from reference TRBV5-1 and TRBJ2-6, is KAGVTQTPRYLIKTRGQQVTLSCSPISGHRSVSWYQQTPGQGLQFLFEYFSETQRNKGNFPGRFSGRQFSNSRSEMNVSTLELGDSALYLCASSPPLVGAGANVLTFGAGSRLTVL.

J is TRBJ1-3 and V is TRBV5-6; tentative D call: TRBD1 (5 bases). The ends were cut back, 2 bases at V and 4 bases at J, with 16 bases in the middle. Germline V CDR1 and CDR2: SGHDT, YYEEEE. The CDR3 is 16 amino acids. The CDR3 region is CASSFGGGGIGNTIYF. In DNA form, the CDR3 reads TGTGCCAGCAGCTTCGGGGGTGGTGGTATAGGAAACACCATATATTTT. Filled out from reference TRBV5-6 and TRBJ1-3, the complete variable domain reads DAGVTQSPTHLIKTRGQQVTLRCSPKSGHDTVSWYQQALGQGPQFIFQYYEEEERQRGNFPDRFSGHQFPNYSSELNVNALLLGDSALYLCASSFGGGGIGNTIYFGEGSWLTVV.

This clone was observed a handful of times. This rearrangement joins TRBV12-5 to TRBJ1-1; D is perhaps TRBD1 (6 bases). The ends were cut back, 1 base at V and 8 bases at J, with 23 bases in the middle. The CDR3 runs to 17 residues. Per the germline V gene, CDR1 is LGHNT and CDR2 is FRNRAP. CDR3 protein: CASGLGEVFEFGTEAFF. The CDR3 DNA follows: TGTGCTAGTGGTTTGGGAGAGGTTTTTGAATTTGGGACAGAAGCTTTCTTT.

The rearrangement uses TRBV11-2 and TRBJ2-7; 11 bases fit TRBD1. Trimming cost V 5 bases and J 5 bases; bases outside gene matches: 11. Germline V gives CDR1 SGHAT, CDR2 FQNNGV. The CDR3 covers 16 residues. The CDR3 region has the DNA TGTGCCAGCAGCGCCCCCTGGGACAGGGGGTTGGACGAGCAGTACTTC. This gives the protein CASSAPWDRGLDEQYF.